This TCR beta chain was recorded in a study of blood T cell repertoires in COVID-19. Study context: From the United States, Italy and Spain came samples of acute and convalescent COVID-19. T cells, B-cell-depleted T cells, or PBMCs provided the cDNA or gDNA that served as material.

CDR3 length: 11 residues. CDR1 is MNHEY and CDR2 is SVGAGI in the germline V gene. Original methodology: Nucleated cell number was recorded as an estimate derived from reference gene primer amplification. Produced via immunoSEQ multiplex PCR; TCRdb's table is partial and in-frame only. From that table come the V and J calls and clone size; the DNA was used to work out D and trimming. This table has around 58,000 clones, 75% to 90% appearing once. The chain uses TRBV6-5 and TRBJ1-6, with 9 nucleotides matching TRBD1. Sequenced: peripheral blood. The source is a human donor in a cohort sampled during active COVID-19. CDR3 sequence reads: CTDRGNSPLHF. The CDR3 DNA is TGTACGGACAGGGGAAATTCACCCCTCCACTTT.